This T cell receptor beta chain was sequenced in a study of breast tumors, draining lymph nodes, adjacent tissues. General study points: Luminal-like breast cancer showed significantly greater tumor-nontumor repertoire similarity than basal-like breast cancer did. That most tumor T cells come from lymph nodes remained unproven.

V was shortened by 4 bases and J by 10 bases, with 14 bases between the two germline ends. This CDR3 comprises 13 residues. Looked up from germline, CDR1 is GTSNPN and CDR2 is SVGIG (reference sequence). The lymph nodes were axillary draining lymph nodes from breast cancer patients. About this clonotype itself: Antigen: not known. A much larger clone lies a single base off, so this may be a read error. A read error is likely, as this CDR3 ends without the conserved phenylalanine or tryptophan.

Each CDR3 protein gets one entry after TCRdb re-called the multiplex PCR reads with MiXCR. The table has more than 100,000 distinct CDR3 sequences, 20% to 25% seen once. The chain is built from TRBV30 and TRBJ1-6; perhaps TRBD1 as D (5 bases). The sequencing sample was made of axillary lymph node tissue. The TCR originated in a female donor with breast cancer. Some clones in this sample may be carry-over from other donors' samples. Here the CDR3 DNA reads TGTGCCTGGAAGGGGACTTTGTCGTCACCCCTCCACTCT. Amino acid sequence: CAWKGTLSSPLHS.